These T cell receptor beta chains were read from a single sample in a study of long-term antiretroviral therapy in people with HIV. TCRdb keeps only in-frame clones here, not all; method: immunoSEQ multiplex PCR. The repertoire holds some 15,000 clones, with roughly 77% as singletons. Sequences were derived from unsorted PBMCs, sampled 3.1 years after starting antiretroviral therapy. The receptors stem from a man aged 40-55 years with HIV. CDR3s include the opening cysteine and the closing phenylalanine or tryptophan. The D gene is left open where the match is weak. Where a row states a size, it is once, few, many or the class of an expanded clone; other rows omit it.

j_call | v_call | clone_size | d_call | cdr3_aa | cdr3_nt
TRBJ2-2 | TRBV27 | once | TRBD2 | CASSLLADMTGELFF | TGTGCCAGCAGTTTACTAGCGGATATGACCGGAGAGCTGTTTTTT
TRBJ2-7 | TRBV2 | . | . | CASTGGPLPYEQYF | TGTGCCTCCACCGGGGGACCCCTTCCCTACGAGCAGTACTTC
TRBJ2-1 | TRBV5-4 | . | TRBD2 | CASSLEAGGPENEQFF | TGTGCCAGCAGCTTGGAGGCGGGGGGGCCCGAAAATGAGCAGTTCTTC
TRBJ1-2 | TRBV29-1 | . | TRBD1 | CSVDTTGGQANYGYTF | TGCAGCGTTGATACGACAGGGGGCCAAGCTAACTATGGCTACACCTTC
TRBJ1-5 | TRBV30 | . | . | CAWSESNYQPQHF | TGTGCCTGGAGTGAAAGCAATTATCAGCCCCAGCATTTT
TRBJ1-2 | TRBV29-1 | . | TRBD1 | CSVEKVPGTGNYGYTF | TGCAGCGTTGAAAAAGTCCCCGGGACAGGGAACTATGGCTACACCTTC
TRBJ1-2 | TRBV9 | . | . | CASSVERDRPNYGYTF | TGTGCCAGCAGCGTAGAACGAGACAGACCTAACTATGGCTACACCTTC
TRBJ1-2 | TRBV9 | . | . | CASSPGSIYGYTF | TGTGCCAGCAGCCCGGGGAGTATCTATGGCTACACCTTC
TRBJ1-5 | TRBV10-2 | . | . | CASTLSGVRGQPQHF | TGCGCCAGCACCCTGAGCGGGGTTAGGGGTCAGCCCCAGCATTTT
TRBJ1-4 | TRBV18 | . | . | CASSPQGMSTNEKLFF | TGTGCCAGCTCACCCCAGGGGATGTCAACTAATGAAAAACTGTTTTTT
TRBJ1-2 | TRBV29-1 | few | . | CSVEGPGIFDGYTF | TGCAGCGTTGAAGGTCCGGGGATCTTTGATGGCTACACCTTC
TRBJ2-3 | TRBV11-3 | . | . | CASSWDGVSTDTQYF | TGTGCCAGCAGCTGGGACGGAGTGAGCACAGATACGCAGTATTTT
TRBJ2-7 | TRBV9 | . | . | CASSVQSSNTYEQYF | TGTGCCAGCAGCGTACAGTCCAGTAACACCTACGAGCAGTACTTC
TRBJ2-7 | TRBV7-8 | once | . | CASSSAHSSYEQYF | TGTGCCAGCAGCTCCGCTCATAGCTCCTACGAGCAGTACTTC
TRBJ2-1 | TRBV30 | . | TRBD1 | CAWRHKQGISSYNEQFF | TGTGCCTGGAGGCATAAACAGGGGATTAGCTCCTACAATGAGCAGTTCTTC
TRBJ2-3 | TRBV25-1 | . | TRBD1 | CASSEPGQGLTDTQYF | TGTGCCAGCAGTGAGCCGGGACAGGGATTAACAGATACGCAGTATTTT
TRBJ1-4 | TRBV4-2 | . | . | CASSQFYGGGEKLFF | TGTGCCAGCAGCCAATTCTACGGGGGAGGAGAAAAACTGTTTTTT
TRBJ2-3 | TRBV18 | . | . | CASSPQRPFSTDTQYF | TGTGCCAGCTCACCACAGCGGCCATTTAGCACAGATACGCAGTATTTT
TRBJ1-3 | TRBV2 | few | . | CASSGVLQGNTIYF | TGTGCCAGCAGTGGAGTCCTCCAAGGAAACACCATATATTTT
TRBJ1-2 | TRBV6-1 | medium-sized | . | CASSMGDGRNYGYTF | TGTGCCAGCAGCATGGGAGACGGTCGCAACTATGGCTACACCTTC
TRBJ1-2 | TRBV10-3 | . | . | CAISENLANYGYTF | TGTGCCATCAGCGAGAACTTAGCTAACTATGGCTACACCTTC
TRBJ2-7 | TRBV18 | . | TRBD2 | CASSSGGSYEQYF | TGTGCCAGCTCATCGGGGGGGTCCTACGAGCAGTACTTC
TRBJ1-2 | TRBV19 | . | TRBD1 | CASSYGQGNYGYTF | TGTGCCAGTAGTTATGGACAGGGGAACTATGGCTACACCTTC
TRBJ2-2 | TRBV7-2 | . | . | CASSSGLGELFF | TGTGCCAGCAGCTCGGGCCTCGGGGAGCTGTTTTTT
TRBJ1-4 | TRBV19 | . | . | CASSAVVNEKLFF | TGTGCCAGTAGTGCCGTGGTGAATGAAAAACTGTTTTTT
TRBJ1-1 | TRBV9 | . | TRBD1 | CASSVADRGYTEAFF | TGTGCCAGCAGCGTAGCGGACAGGGGATACACTGAAGCTTTCTTT
TRBJ1-1 | TRBV27 | . | . | CASSPTGYTEAFF | TGTGCCAGCAGCCCAACAGGCTACACTGAAGCTTTCTTT
TRBJ1-1 | TRBV5-3 | . | TRBD1 | CARSLPQQGAWGTEAFF | TGTGCCAGAAGCTTGCCCCAGCAGGGGGCGTGGGGCACTGAAGCTTTCTTT
TRBJ1-2 | TRBV6-5 | . | TRBD1 | CASSAGTVKGYTF | TGTGCCAGCAGTGCCGGGACAGTCAAAGGCTACACCTTC
TRBJ2-7 | TRBV5-1 | . | TRBD1 | CASSTRTGPYEQYF | TGCGCCAGCAGCACGAGGACAGGGCCCTACGAGCAGTACTTC
TRBJ2-1 | TRBV11-2 | . | . | CASSFQEEGGFDEQFF | TGTGCCAGCAGCTTCCAAGAGGAGGGGGGATTTGATGAGCAGTTCTTC
TRBJ1-2 | TRBV6-1 | . | . | CASSEARRGWSYGYTF | TGTGCCAGCAGTGAAGCGAGGAGGGGATGGAGCTATGGCTACACCTTC